This section outlines one T cell receptor (beta chain) sequence together with its context. The sample originates from a study of blood T cells in healthy people across ages. Primers used in a second PCR of about 6 to 11 cycles were a sample-barcoded 5' primer and a J-beta primer mix. TCRdb analysed the 5' RACE reads with MiXCR anew, one entry per CDR3 protein. This table holds hundreds of thousands of distinct CDR3 sequences, around 54% found once. The germline V gene encodes CDR1 SGHKS and CDR2 YYEKEE (reference sequence). The CDR3 consists of 17 residues. Deletions cut 0 bases from V and 2 bases from J, with 15 bases between.

The chain couples TRBV5-5 to TRBJ2-1, with D perhaps assigned TRBD1 or TRBD2 (5 bases each). This TCR derives from a man aged 55 to 70 in good health. Material: blood. The CDR3 sequence is CASSLAPTGTPYNEQFF. CDR3 nucleotide sequence: TGTGCCAGCAGCTTGGCTCCTACCGGGACGCCCTACAATGAGCAGTTCTTC.